This T cell receptor beta chain comes out of a study of T cells in Graves' hyperthyroidism and ophthalmopathy. The TCR beta CDR3 regions underwent amplification using RNA transcripts as the source. The HTBI primer set drove a first-round RT-PCR of the TCR CDR3. TCRdb redid the calling of the multiplex PCR reads with MiXCR, one entry per CDR3 protein. This table has under 300,000 distinct CDR3 sequences, approximately 14% appearing once. CDR3 length: 15 amino acids. Germline trimming cut 2 bases from V and 11 bases from J; bases unmatched to any gene: 14. Germline V gives CDR1 MDHEN, CDR2 SYDVKM. Many counts were recorded for this clonotype.

This chain links TRBV28 with TRBJ1-2, with TRBD1 matching over 7 bases. The sample was blood. The sequence was collected from a woman aged 40 to 55 with Graves' hyperthyroidism that later progressed to Graves' ophthalmopathy. In DNA form, the CDR3 reads TGTGCCAGCAGTTTACGCATCGGGCAGGGGGTTTCTTACACCTTC. Amino acid sequence: CASSLRIGQGVSYTF.